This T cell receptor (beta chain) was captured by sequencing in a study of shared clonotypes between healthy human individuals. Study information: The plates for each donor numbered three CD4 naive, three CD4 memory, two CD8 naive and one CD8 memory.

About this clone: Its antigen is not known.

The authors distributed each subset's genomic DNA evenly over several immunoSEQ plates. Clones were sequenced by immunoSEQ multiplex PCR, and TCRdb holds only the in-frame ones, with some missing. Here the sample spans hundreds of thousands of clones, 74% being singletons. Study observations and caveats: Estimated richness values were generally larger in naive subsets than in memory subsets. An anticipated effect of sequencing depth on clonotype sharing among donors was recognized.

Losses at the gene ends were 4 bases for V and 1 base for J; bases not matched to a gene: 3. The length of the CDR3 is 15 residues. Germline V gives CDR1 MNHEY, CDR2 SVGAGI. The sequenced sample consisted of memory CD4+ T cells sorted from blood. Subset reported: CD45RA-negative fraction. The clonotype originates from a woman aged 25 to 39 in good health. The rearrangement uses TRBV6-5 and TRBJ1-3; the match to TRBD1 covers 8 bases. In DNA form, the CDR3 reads TGTGCCAGCAGTTGGGACAGGACGTCTGGAAACACCATATATTTT. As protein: CASSWDRTSGNTIYF.